This T cell receptor beta chain was sequenced during a study of shared clonotypes between healthy human individuals. General study points: Naive CD4 clonotypes overlapped across a handful of donors at 4.5% to 5.5%. Investigators collected only blood, and repertoires in tissues likely differ.

Data came from immunoSEQ multiplex PCR; TCRdb stores just in-frame clones and leaves some out. This table holds just over 2,000,000 clones, 85% to 95% found once. CD4+ cell separation produced CD45RA+ naive and CD45RA-negative memory subsets. Notes on this clone: Its antigen remains unidentified.

Germline values: CDR1 SGHTA, CDR2 FQGNSA. Trimming took 5 bases from V and 4 from J, leaving 15 bases between them. The CDR3 has 15 residues. The J gene is TRBJ1-3, the V gene TRBV7-2; no reliable D call. Sequencing was carried out using naive CD4+ T cells sorted from blood. The subset here: CD45RA+ positively selected. This TCR was recovered from a man aged 18 to 29 in good health. CDR3 in DNA: TGTGCCAGCAGCCTATACCCTGGCGGGGGAAACACCATATATTTT. Translated: CASSLYPGGGNTIYF.